This T cell receptor beta chain originates from a study of T cells in Graves' hyperthyroidism and ophthalmopathy. Thyroid ultrasound, orbital computed tomography, clinical symptoms, and serum thyroxine and TRAb underpinned diagnoses. As regards this clonotype: One end of the junction varies from germline; a read error may be responsible.

Germline CDR1 and CDR2: SGHRS and YFSETQ. The CDR3 contains 19 residues. Template material for amplifying TCR beta CDR3 regions consisted of RNA transcripts. First-round RT-PCR with HTBI primers amplified the TCR CDR3 region. TCRdb fed the multiplex PCR reads into MiXCR, producing one record per CDR3 protein. Here the sample spans 350,000 or so distinct CDR3 sequences, 15% to 20% being singletons. The sequence came from a middle-aged woman with Graves' ophthalmopathy. The V call is TRBV5-1, the J call TRBJ2-6; D is tentatively TRBD1 or TRBD2 (5 bases each). The sequenced sample consisted of blood. The CDR3 DNA sequence: TGCGCCAGCAGCTCAGGTCTCCTAGCATCTCGCTCTGGGGCCAACGTCCTGATTTTC. The encoded protein is CASSSGLLASRSGANVLIF.